A selection of T cell receptor beta chains follows, all from one sample in a study of PD-L1 blockade in urothelial cancer. The protocol was immunoSEQ multiplex PCR, while the TCRdb copy is restricted to in-frame clones and leaves out a portion. Of more than 90,000 clones in the sample, roughly 85% are singletons; the top ten hold about 8.4%. The sequencing used PBMCs, collected around atezolizumab (anti-PD-L1) treatment. The receptor source for this set is a man between 70 and 80 years old with urothelial cancer. Each CDR3 is given with its conserved first and last residue. The order of the fields is clone size, V gene, J gene, CDR3 protein. Size tells how often a clone was seen (once, few, many) or the class of an expanded clone, and some rows leave it out.

.,TRBV11-2,TRBJ1-6,CASSFRKGGGSPLHF
.,TRBV19,TRBJ1-3,CASSIDYLSGNTIYF
.,TRBV15,TRBJ2-1,CATSREAGPYNEQFF
.,TRBV4-3,TRBJ2-1,CASSQDLGAGVYNEQFF
.,TRBV6-6,TRBJ1-5,CASSYSRISNQPQHF
once,TRBV2,TRBJ1-2,CASSEPGEYGYTF
.,TRBV2,TRBJ2-2,CASTRGLAGGFANTGELFF
.,TRBV30,TRBJ2-3,CAWSGGGPYTQYF
.,TRBV7-2,TRBJ2-7,CASTSSSGYEQYF
.,TRBV5-6,TRBJ1-1,CASSLPGRDTEAFF
few,TRBV10-3,TRBJ2-1,CAISYNRDSNEQFF
.,TRBV5-6,TRBJ1-1,CASSQTGGWLNTEAFF
once,TRBV19,TRBJ2-7,CASSVTSGVSYEQYF
.,TRBV7-8,TRBJ2-7,CASSQRPGRGDYEQYF
.,TRBV5-8,TRBJ2-7,CASSLRQGKVRTYEQYF
.,TRBV7-8,TRBJ1-4,CASSLDRYSTNEKLFF
.,TRBV5-1,TRBJ1-4,CASSLVSPNEKLFF